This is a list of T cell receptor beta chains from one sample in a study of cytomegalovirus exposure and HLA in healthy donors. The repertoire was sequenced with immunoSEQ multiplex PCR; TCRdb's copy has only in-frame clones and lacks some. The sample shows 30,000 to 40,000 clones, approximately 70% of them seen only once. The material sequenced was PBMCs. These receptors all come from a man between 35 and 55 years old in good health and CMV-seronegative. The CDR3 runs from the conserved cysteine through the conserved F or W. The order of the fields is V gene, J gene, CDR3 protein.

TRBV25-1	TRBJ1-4	CASSEGRPREKLFF
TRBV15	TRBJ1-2	CATSRDLGAGYGYTF
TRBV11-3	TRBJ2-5	CASSLGAGRKETQYF
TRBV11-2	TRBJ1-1	CASSPIVRRNTEAFF
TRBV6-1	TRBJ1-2	CASMRGGEGYTF
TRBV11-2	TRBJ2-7	CASSFEDGAVAYEQYF
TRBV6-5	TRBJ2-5	CASSGGSETQYF
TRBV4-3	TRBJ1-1	CASSQVRGQNEAFF
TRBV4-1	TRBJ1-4	CASSQGNSAGPTNEKLFF
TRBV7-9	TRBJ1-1	CASSLGSGAPEAFF
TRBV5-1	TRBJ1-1	CASSLDIHMNTEAFF